The 17 T cell receptor beta chains below all came from one sample that was sequenced in a study of metastatic and nonmetastatic thyroid tumors. TCRdb reanalyzed the PCR reads via MiXCR. This table has 30,000 to 35,000 clones, 20% to 25% appearing once. Thyroid surgery took place with no prior treatment in any patient. The sequencing sample was made of tumor tissue. These receptors were taken from a male donor with papillary thyroid cancer or a benign thyroid nodule (not recorded which). Some clones in this sample may be carry-over from other donors' samples.

As for this clone: No conserved phenylalanine or tryptophan ends this CDR3, so it is likely a read error. V and J are TRBV11-2 and TRBJ1-5; the D gene is possibly TRBD1 (5 bases). Germline CDR1 and CDR2: SGHAT and FQNNGV. Trimming took off 7 bases at V and 6 bases at J, with 22 bases between the two ends. The CDR3 loop spans 16 amino acids. The CDR3 spells CASILQGWGSGQPQHL. CDR3 DNA sequence: TGTGCCAGCATCTTGCAAGGTTGGGGGTCGGGTCAGCCCCAGCATCTT.

The chain employs TRBV5-1 and TRBJ2-7; D remains unclear. Germline CDR1 and CDR2: SGHRS and YFSETQ. This CDR3 spans 18 amino acids. Between the trimmed V and J ends, which lost 4 bases and 3 bases, there was a span of 26 bases. CDR3 amino acids: CASSPPEVSVQFGYEQYF. In nucleotides, the CDR3 is TGCGCCAGCAGCCCTCCCGAGGTATCGGTACAGTTCGGCTACGAGCAGTACTTC.

This clone has a count of ten or more. The CDR3 protein is CAWSRDRESKAFF. CDR3 nucleotides: TGTGCCTGGAGCCGGGACAGGGAATCTAAAGCTTTCTTT. The rearrangement joins TRBV30 to TRBJ1-1, with TRBD1 matching 9 bases. The V and J ends lost 3 bases and 9 bases, in that order; junction bases with no gene match: 8. The CDR3 sequence is 13 residues long. Germline lookup yields CDR1 GTSNPN and CDR2 SVGIG (reference sequence).

This clone has only one observation. The rearrangement joins TRBV30 to TRBJ1-1, with 8 bases identical to TRBD1. This CDR3 contains 14 residues. Germline V gene data show CDR1 as GTSNPN and CDR2 as SVGIG (reference sequence). V trimming: 2 bases; J trimming: 7 bases; junction bases outside the gene matches: 9. In DNA form, the CDR3 reads TGTGCCTGGAGTTTGATCGGGACAGGAAATGAAGCTTTCTTT. Protein: CAWSLIGTGNEAFF.

This clone was detected ten times or more. The chain has TRBV24-1 and TRBJ2-5, with 7 bases identical to TRBD1. The V segment lost 9 bases and the J segment 4 bases; nucleotides outside the gene matches: 7. Germline CDR1 KGHDR, CDR2 SFDVKD. This CDR3 is 13 amino acids long. CDR3 in amino acids: CATGSGGVETQYF. For the CDR3, the DNA is TGTGCCACCGGGTCAGGGGGTGTAGAGACCCAGTACTTC.

Remarks on this clone: Sequence at one end of the junction differs from germline and may be a read error. V and J are TRBV7-3 and TRBJ1-1, with D hard to call. This CDR3 spans 13 amino acids. CDR1 and CDR2 from the germline V gene are SGHTA and FQGTGA. CDR3 sequence (DNA): TGTGCCAGCAGCTTTGAACCGAACACTGAAGCTTTATTT. Translation: CASSFEPNTEALF.

The sample holds many counts of this clone. V gene TRBV15 combines with J gene TRBJ2-1; 10 nucleotides match TRBD2. Germline loops: CDR1 LNHNV, CDR2 YYDKDF (reference sequence). Trimming took 5 bases from V and 6 from J; bases not matched to a gene: 7. This CDR3 has 15 residues. CDR3 loop: CATSLRLAGRNEQFF. The CDR3 DNA is TGTGCCACCAGCCTGCGACTAGCGGGCCGCAATGAGCAGTTCTTC.

The V gene is TRBV3-1, the J gene TRBJ2-3; D tentatively reads TRBD1 or TRBD2 (5 bases each). Trimming stripped 5 bases from V and 0 bases from J, with 15 bases between. The CDR3 runs 16 residues. The germline V gene encodes CDR1 LGHDT and CDR2 YNNKEL (reference sequence). The CDR3 DNA reads TGTGCCAGCAGCAGACGGGGCGGATCTAGCACAGATACGCAGTATTTT. Protein sequence: CASSRRGGSSTDTQYF.

This clone occurred many times. The chain has TRBV11-2 and TRBJ1-1, with a weak D call TRBD1 (6 bases). Looked up from germline, CDR1 is SGHAT and CDR2 is FQNNGV. V lost 8 bases to trimming and J lost 1 base, with 20 bases between them. CDR3 length: 16 amino acids. CDR3 residues: CASLLTGTARNTEAFF. CDR3 coding DNA: TGTGCCAGCTTGCTCACAGGGACTGCGAGGAACACTGAAGCTTTCTTT.

This clone has at least ten counts. This rearrangement joins TRBV20-1 to TRBJ2-1; D remains unclear. The CDR3 covers 13 residues. The V end lost 1 base, the J end lost 4 bases, and 8 bases lay between the germline ends. CDR1 is DFQATT, CDR2 SNEGSKA, per germline (reference sequence). In nucleotides, the CDR3 is TGCAGTGCTAGAGGAGCAGTATACAATGAGCAGTTCTTC. It encodes CSARGAVYNEQFF.

The chain combines TRBV20-1 with TRBJ2-7, with 8 bases that match TRBD1. J gave up 3 bases and V 5 bases, and 9 bases lay outside the gene matches. The CDR3 is 14 amino acids. Germline V gene lookup returns CDR1 DFQATT and CDR2 SNEGSKA (reference sequence). The CDR3 region has the DNA TGCAGTGCTGCCGGACAGGGACATTTCTACGAGCAGTACTTC. It yields the protein CSAAGQGHFYEQYF.

The J gene is TRBJ2-1, the V gene TRBV6-1; D may be TRBD2 (6 bases). The CDR3 has 13 residues. Deletions cut 10 bases from V and 9 bases from J, with 19 bases between. The germline V gene has CDR1 MNHNS and CDR2 SASEGT. This chain's CDR3 is CATAGRSQFEQFF. The CDR3 DNA reads TGTGCCACCGCGGGGCGGAGCCAGTTTGAGCAGTTCTTC.

In its sample, this clone was seen a few times. The chain joins TRBV12-3 or TRBV12-4 to TRBJ1-1, with D tentatively TRBD1 (6 bases). The CDR3 runs to 14 residues. The V and J ends lost 6 bases and 2 bases respectively, with 13 bases between them. CDR3 coding DNA: TGTGCCAGCAGGCGCGGACAGTTAAACACTGAAGCTTTCTTT. Its protein is CASRRGQLNTEAFF.

This clone was detected many times. The chain links TRBV4-3 to TRBJ2-1; 7 bases align to TRBD2. The CDR3 extends over 18 amino acids. Germline V gives CDR1 LGHNA, CDR2 YSLEER. Trimming took 7 bases from V and 0 from J; bases not matched to a gene: 15. The CDR3 sequence: CASNSRDGLADSYNEQFF. The CDR3 region has the DNA TGCGCCAGCAATTCTCGGGACGGGCTAGCGGACTCCTACAATGAGCAGTTCTTC.

This clone has ten or more counts. A much larger clone sits a single nucleotide away, making a read error possible. The sample has other DNA sequences that encode this CDR3 too. The chain carries TRBV19 and TRBJ1-1; 7 nucleotides match TRBD1. The CDR3 totals 14 residues. Germline loops: CDR1 LNHDA, CDR2 SQIVND (reference sequence). The J segment lost 8 bases and the V segment lost 4 bases, leaving 10 bases of the junction unmatched. DNA for the CDR3: TGTGCCAGTAGTACCCACAGGGGAGGGACCGAAGCTTTCTTT. Protein product: CASSTHRGGTEAFF. The entire variable domain, with the rest obtained from reference TRBV19 and TRBJ1-1, is as follows: DGGITQSPKYLFRKEGQNVTLSCEQNLNHDAMYWYRQDPGQGLRLIYYSQIVNDFQKGDIAEGYSVSREKKESFPLTVTSAQKNPTAFYLCASSTHRGGTEAFFGQGTRLTVV.

This clone was counted only a few times. The chain uses TRBV6-6 and TRBJ2-7; D is perhaps TRBD1 (6 bases). CDR1 and CDR2 from the germline V gene are MNHNY and SVGAGI (reference sequence). The CDR3 consists of 13 residues. V gave up 2 bases and J gave up 11 bases, with 16 bases separating them. For the CDR3, the DNA is TGTGCCAGCAGTTACGGGGCGAGGGGGATGAAGTACTTC. Its translation is CASSYGARGMKYF.

This clone is labeled medium-sized. The genes are TRBV2 and TRBJ1-2; 8 nucleotides match TRBD1. Per the germline V gene, CDR1 is SNHLY and CDR2 is FYNNEI. With V trimmed by 8 bases and J by 5 bases, 7 bases remained unmatched. CDR3 length: 13 residues. CDR3 residues: CASSGGGGYGYTF. As DNA, the CDR3 is TGTGCCAGCTCAGGGGGCGGAGGATATGGCTACACCTTC.